This T cell receptor beta chain was sequenced for a study of cytomegalovirus exposure and HLA in healthy donors. Only in-frame clones appear in the TCRdb table, and some are missing; sequencing was by immunoSEQ multiplex PCR. The sample holds approximately 160,000 clones, almost 85% seen once. Germline values: CDR1 LGHNA, CDR2 YSLEER. This CDR3 contains 14 residues. V was pared by 2 bases and J by 8 bases, with 12 bases between. On this clone itself: What it binds is not known.

Notes on the study in general: The study put 160 or so TCR beta chains on its list as cytomegalovirus-associated. In vitro data verified a few CMV-associated chains as specific for CMV antigens.

Sequences were obtained from PBMCs. This clonotype was obtained from a man in his thirties or forties in good health and CMV-seropositive. This chain joins TRBV4-3 and TRBJ1-4; TRBD1 might be the D (5 bases). CDR3 nucleotides: TGCGCCAGCAGCCAACACCAGGGCGACGAAAAACTGTTTTTT. This sequence encodes CASSQHQGDEKLFF.